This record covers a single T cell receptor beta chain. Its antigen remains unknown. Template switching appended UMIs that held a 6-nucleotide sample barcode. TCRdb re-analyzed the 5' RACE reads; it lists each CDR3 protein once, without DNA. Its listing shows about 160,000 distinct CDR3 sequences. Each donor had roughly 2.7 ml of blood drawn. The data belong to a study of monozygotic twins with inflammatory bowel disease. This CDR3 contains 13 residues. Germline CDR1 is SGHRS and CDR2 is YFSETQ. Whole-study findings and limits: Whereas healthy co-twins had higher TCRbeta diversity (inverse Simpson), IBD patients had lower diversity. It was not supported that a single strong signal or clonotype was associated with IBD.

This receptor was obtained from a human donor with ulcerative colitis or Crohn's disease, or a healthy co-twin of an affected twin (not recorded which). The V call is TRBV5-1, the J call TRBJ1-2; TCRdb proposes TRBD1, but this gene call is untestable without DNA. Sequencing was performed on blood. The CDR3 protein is CASSLAGRSGYTF.